The clone carrying this TCR beta chain turned up a few times. This sample was taken from a study of T-cell reconstitution after alpha-beta-depleted transplantation in children. This CDR3 has 18 residues. Trimming cost V 0 bases and J 0 bases; bases outside gene matches: 6. Germline-derived CDR1 and CDR2 are SGHAT and FQNNGV. Preparing the TCRbeta library involved the use of unique molecular identifiers. TCRdb passed the PCR reads through MiXCR, listing each CDR3 protein once. This table has roughly 500,000 distinct CDR3 sequences, 30% to 35% appearing once. The sequencing here drew on PBMCs from the stem cell graft donor, taken from the stem cell graft. The V and J genes are TRBV11-2 and TRBJ2-5; 11 bases map to TRBD2. The clonotype comes from a human donor who donated a stem cell graft to a child with aplastic anemia. CDR3 region: CASSLDLLAGGHQETQYF. The DNA of the CDR3 is TGTGCCAGCAGCTTAGATCTCCTAGCGGGAGGCCACCAAGAGACCCAGTACTTC.